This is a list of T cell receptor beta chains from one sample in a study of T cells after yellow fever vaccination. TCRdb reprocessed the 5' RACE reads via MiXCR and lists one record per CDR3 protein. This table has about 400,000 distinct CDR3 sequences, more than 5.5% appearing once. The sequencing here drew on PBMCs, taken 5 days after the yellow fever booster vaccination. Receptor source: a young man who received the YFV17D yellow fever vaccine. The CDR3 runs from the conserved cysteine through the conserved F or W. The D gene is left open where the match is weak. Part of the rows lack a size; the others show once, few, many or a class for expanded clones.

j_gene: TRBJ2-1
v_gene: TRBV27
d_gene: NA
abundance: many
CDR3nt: TGTGCCAGCAGCGGGATGAGTGGTGAGCAGTTCTTC
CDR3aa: CASSGMSGEQFF

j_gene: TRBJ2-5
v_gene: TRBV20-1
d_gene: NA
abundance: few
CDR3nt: TGCAGTGGGGCGGGACCATATGGAGAGACCCAGTACTTC
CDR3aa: CSGAGPYGETQYF

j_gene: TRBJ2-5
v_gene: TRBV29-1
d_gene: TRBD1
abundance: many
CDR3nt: TGCAGCGTGGAGACAGGGGCCCGCCCGACCCAGTACTTC
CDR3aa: CSVETGARPTQYF

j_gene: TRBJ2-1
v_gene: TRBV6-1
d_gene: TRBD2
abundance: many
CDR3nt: TGTGCCAGCAGCCGCCAACGCGGGGGTGAGAATGAGCAGTTCTTC
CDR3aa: CASSRQRGGENEQFF

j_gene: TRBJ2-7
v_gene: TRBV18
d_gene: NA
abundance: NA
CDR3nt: TGTGCCAGCTCACCACGCAGGACAGATCCCTACGAGCAGTACTTC
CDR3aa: CASSPRRTDPYEQYF

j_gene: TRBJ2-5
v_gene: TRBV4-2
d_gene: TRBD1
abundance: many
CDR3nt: TGTGCCAGCAGCCAAGAACAGGGGGTCCAAGAGACCCAGTACTTC
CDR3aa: CASSQEQGVQETQYF

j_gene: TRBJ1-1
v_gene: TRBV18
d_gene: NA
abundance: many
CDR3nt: TGTGCCAGCTCACCACCGTACACGATGAACACTGAAGCTTTCTTT
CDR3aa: CASSPPYTMNTEAFF

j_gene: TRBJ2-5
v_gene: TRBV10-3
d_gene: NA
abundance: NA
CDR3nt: TGTGCCATCAGCCGCACAAATATAGCCCTTGGTGAAGAGACCCAGTACTTC
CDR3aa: CAISRTNIALGEETQYF

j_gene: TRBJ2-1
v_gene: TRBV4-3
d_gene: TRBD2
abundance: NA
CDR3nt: TGCGCCAGCAGCCAGCTAGCGGAGTCCTACAATGAGCAGTTCTTC
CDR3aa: CASSQLAESYNEQFF

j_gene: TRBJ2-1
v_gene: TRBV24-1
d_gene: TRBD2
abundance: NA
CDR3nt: TGTGCCACCACAGTCGGGAGGGTCCTCGGTGAGCAGTTCTTC
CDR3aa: CATTVGRVLGEQFF

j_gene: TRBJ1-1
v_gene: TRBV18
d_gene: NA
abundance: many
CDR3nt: TGTGCCAGCTCACGGACCCAAGTAGAATTGGACACTGAAGCTTTCTTT
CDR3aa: CASSRTQVELDTEAFF

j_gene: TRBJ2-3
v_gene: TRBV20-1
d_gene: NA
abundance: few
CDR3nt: TGCAGTGCTGGGTCTAGCGCAAGCGTAAGTGGCACAGATACGCAGTATTTT
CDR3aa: CSAGSSASVSGTDTQYF

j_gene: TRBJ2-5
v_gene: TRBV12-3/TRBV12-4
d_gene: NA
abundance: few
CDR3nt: TGTGCCAGCAGTTTTTACAGGACGGAGACCCAGTACTTC
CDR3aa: CASSFYRTETQYF

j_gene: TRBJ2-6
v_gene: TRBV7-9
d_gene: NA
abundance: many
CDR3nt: TGTGCCAGCAGCGGTAGGGAGGCTGGGGCCAACGTCCTGACTTTC
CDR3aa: CASSGREAGANVLTF

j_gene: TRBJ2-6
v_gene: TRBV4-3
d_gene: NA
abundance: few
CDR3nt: TGCGCCAGCAGCCCCGCCGGCCACCTCTCTGGGGCCAACGTCCTGACTTTC
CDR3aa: CASSPAGHLSGANVLTF

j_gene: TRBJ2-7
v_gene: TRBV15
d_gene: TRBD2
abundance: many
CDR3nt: TGTGCCACCAGCTGGGGACTAGCGGGGACCTACGAGCAGTACTTC
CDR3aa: CATSWGLAGTYEQYF

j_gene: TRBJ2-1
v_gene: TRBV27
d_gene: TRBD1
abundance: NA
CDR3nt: TGTGCCAGCAGTTCATGGACAGGGGGCGATGAGCAGTTCTTC
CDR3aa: CASSSWTGGDEQFF

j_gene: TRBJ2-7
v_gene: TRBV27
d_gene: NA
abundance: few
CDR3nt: TGTGCCAGCAGACGGGACAATTCCTACGAGCAGTACTTC
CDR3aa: CASRRDNSYEQYF

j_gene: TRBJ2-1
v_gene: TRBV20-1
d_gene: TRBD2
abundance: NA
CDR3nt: TGCAGTGCTAGTGTAGCGGGAGGGCCGGTTGAGCAGTTCTTC
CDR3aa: CSASVAGGPVEQFF

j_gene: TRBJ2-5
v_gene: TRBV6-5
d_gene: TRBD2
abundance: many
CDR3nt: TGTGCCAGCAGTTACGAGACTAGCGGGAGGCCCCCAAAAGGGACCCAGTACTTC
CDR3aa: CASSYETSGRPPKGTQYF

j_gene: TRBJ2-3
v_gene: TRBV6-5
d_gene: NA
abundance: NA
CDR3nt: TGTGCCAGCAGTTATGGGGGGGCTAGCACAGATACGCAGTATTTT
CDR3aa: CASSYGGASTDTQYF

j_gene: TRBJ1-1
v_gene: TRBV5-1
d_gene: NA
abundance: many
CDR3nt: TGCGCCAGCAGCTTGGCCCCCTCAGGGCCCGTTGAAGCTTTCTTT
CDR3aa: CASSLAPSGPVEAFF

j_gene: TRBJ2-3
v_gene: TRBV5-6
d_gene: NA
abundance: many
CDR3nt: TGTGCCAGCAGCTCTCCGGGACTGGGCACAGATACGCAGTATTTT
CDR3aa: CASSSPGLGTDTQYF

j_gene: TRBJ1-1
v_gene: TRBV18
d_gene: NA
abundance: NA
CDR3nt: TGTGCCAGCTCACCAAGAGTTCGGGACACTGAAGCTTTCTTT
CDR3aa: CASSPRVRDTEAFF

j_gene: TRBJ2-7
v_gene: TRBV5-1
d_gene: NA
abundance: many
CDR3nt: TGCGCCAGCAGCTTGGAGAGGGCCTACGAGCAGTACTTC
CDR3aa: CASSLERAYEQYF

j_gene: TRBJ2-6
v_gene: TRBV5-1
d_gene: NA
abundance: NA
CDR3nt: TGCGCCAGCAGCGATGGCTCTGGGGCCAACGTCCTGACTTTC
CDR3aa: CASSDGSGANVLTF

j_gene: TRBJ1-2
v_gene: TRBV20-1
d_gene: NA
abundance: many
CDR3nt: TGCAGTGCTAGCGTGGGGAATGCTGTCTATGGCTACACCTTC
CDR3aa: CSASVGNAVYGYTF

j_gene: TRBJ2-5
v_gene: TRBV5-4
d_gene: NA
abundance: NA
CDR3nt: TGTGCCAGCAGCTCTTACACAGGGGAGACCCAGTACTTC
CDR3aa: CASSSYTGETQYF

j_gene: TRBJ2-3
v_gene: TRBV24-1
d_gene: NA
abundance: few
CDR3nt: TGTGCCACCAGTGACCCGACAGATTATACGCAGTATTTT
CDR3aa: CATSDPTDYTQYF

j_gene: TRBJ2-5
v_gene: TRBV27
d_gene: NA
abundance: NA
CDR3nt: TGTGCCAGCAGTTTATTGGGGGGCGCCGGAGAGACCCAGTACTTC
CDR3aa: CASSLLGGAGETQYF

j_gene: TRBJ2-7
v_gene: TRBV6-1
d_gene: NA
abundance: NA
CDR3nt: TGTGCCACCTCCTTTTCCGCACAAACCTACGAGCAGTACTTC
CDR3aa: CATSFSAQTYEQYF

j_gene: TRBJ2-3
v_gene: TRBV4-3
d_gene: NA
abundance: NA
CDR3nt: TGCGCCAGCAGCCAAGCGGGCGGGTATAACCCAGATACGCAGTATTTT
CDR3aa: CASSQAGGYNPDTQYF

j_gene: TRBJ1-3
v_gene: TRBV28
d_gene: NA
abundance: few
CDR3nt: TGTGCCAGCCAGGGATATGGAAACACCATATATTTT
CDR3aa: CASQGYGNTIYF

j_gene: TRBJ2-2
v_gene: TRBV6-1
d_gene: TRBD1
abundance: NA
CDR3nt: TGTGCCAGCAATAACAGGGGATCAATGGCCGGGGAGCTGTTTTTT
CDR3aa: CASNNRGSMAGELFF

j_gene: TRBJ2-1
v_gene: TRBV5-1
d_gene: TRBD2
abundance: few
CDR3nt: TGCGCCAGCAGCTCACTAGCGGACTCCTACAATGAGCAGTTCTTC
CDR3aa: CASSSLADSYNEQFF

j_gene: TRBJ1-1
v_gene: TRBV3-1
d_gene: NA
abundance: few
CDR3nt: TGTGCCAGCAGCCAGTCACCGGGACACCTGAACACTGAAGCTTTCTTT
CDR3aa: CASSQSPGHLNTEAFF

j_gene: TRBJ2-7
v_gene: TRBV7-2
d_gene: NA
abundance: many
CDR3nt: TGTGCCAGCAGCTTAGATAATGGGCCCCAGTACTTC
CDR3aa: CASSLDNGPQYF

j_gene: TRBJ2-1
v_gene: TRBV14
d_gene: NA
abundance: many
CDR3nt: TGTGCCAGCAGCCAAGAAGCAAGAATTGGTGAGCAGTTCTTC
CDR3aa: CASSQEARIGEQFF

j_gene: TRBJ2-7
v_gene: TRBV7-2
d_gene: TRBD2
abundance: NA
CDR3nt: TGTGCCAGCAGCACCTCTAGCGGTACCTTCTACGAGCAGTACTTC
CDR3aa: CASSTSSGTFYEQYF

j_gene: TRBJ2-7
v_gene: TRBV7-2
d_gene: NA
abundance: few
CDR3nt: TGTGCCAGCAGCTTGGACCGGGACTTGACCTACGAGCAGTACTTC
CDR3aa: CASSLDRDLTYEQYF

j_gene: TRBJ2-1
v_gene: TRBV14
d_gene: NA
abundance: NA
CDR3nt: TGTGCCAGCAGCCAAGAGGCGGGCCTCTCCTACAATGAGCAGTTCTTC
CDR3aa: CASSQEAGLSYNEQFF

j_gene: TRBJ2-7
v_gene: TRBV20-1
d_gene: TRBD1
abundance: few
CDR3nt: TGCAGTGCAGCCGGGACAGGAGGTTACGAGCAGTACTTC
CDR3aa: CSAAGTGGYEQYF

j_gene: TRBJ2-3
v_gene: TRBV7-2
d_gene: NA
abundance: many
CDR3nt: TGTGCCAGCAGCGAAGCAGGTCGAGATACGCAGTATTTT
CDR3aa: CASSEAGRDTQYF

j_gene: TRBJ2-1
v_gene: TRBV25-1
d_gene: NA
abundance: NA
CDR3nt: TGTGCCAGCAGTGAACCGCGGCCCTTAGGGGGTGAGCAGTTCTTC
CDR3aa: CASSEPRPLGGEQFF

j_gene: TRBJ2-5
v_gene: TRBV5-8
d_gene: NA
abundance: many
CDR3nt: TGTGCCAGCAGCGAAGACCTGGGGCGGCAAGAGACCCAGTACTTC
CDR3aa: CASSEDLGRQETQYF

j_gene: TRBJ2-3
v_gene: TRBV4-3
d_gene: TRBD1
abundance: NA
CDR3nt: TGCGCCAGCAGCCGCAAAGGACAGGGGGCCGCAGATACGCTGTATTTT
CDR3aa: CASSRKGQGAADTLYF

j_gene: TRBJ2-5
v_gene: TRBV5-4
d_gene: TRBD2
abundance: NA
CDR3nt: TGTGCCAGCAGCTTTAGCGGGGAGCCTAAAGAGACCCAGTACTTC
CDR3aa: CASSFSGEPKETQYF

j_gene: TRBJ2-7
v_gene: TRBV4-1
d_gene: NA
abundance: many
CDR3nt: TGCGCCAGCAGCCACCTGCTAGATCGCCTTTCCGAGCAGTACTTC
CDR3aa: CASSHLLDRLSEQYF

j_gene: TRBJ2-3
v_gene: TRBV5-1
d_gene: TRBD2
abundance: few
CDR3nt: TGCGCCAGCAGCTTCGGGAGGAGCGTTGAAAATACGCAGTATTTT
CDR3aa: CASSFGRSVENTQYF

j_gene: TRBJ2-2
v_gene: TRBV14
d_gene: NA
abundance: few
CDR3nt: TGTGCCAGCAGCCAAGATTGGGTTGACACCGGGGAGCTGTTTTTT
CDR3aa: CASSQDWVDTGELFF